The 19 T cell receptor beta chains below come from one sample, sequenced in a study of blood T cell repertoires in COVID-19. Sequencing was performed with immunoSEQ multiplex PCR; in TCRdb, only in-frame clones are kept and a portion is missing. The table has 490,000 or so clones, 70% to 90% seen once. The sample was PBMCs or T cells enriched from blood (not recorded which). These receptors originate from a woman aged 40 to 50 who had recovered from COVID-19.

The gene calls are TRBV29-1 and TRBJ1-1, with D possibly being TRBD1 (6 bases). The CDR3 consists of 14 residues. Germline V lookup: CDR1 SQVTM, CDR2 ANQGSEA. V gave up 6 bases and J gave up 5 bases, with 19 bases separating them. The CDR3 region is CSVPRTARGTEAFF. The CDR3 DNA sequence: TGCAGCGTCCCTAGGACAGCCAGAGGGACTGAAGCTTTCTTT.

This chain connects TRBV6-5 to TRBJ1-1; D not certain. The CDR3 is 15 residues long. V lost 0 bases and J 8 bases, leaving 16 bases between the germline ends. Germline lookup yields CDR1 MNHEY and CDR2 SVGAGI. CDR3 in DNA: TGTGCCAGCAGTTACTCCCTCCTTAACGAGAAGGAAGCTTTCTTT. Its protein product is CASSYSLLNEKEAFF.

This clone showed up just once. This chain uses TRBV7-2 with TRBJ2-5, with TRBD1 identical over 8 bases. Germline CDR1 and CDR2: SGHTA and FQGNSA. The V segment lost 6 bases and the J segment 1 base; nucleotides outside the gene matches: 7. The length of the CDR3 is 15 residues. CDR3 sequence reads: CASRTDRGGQETQYF. The CDR3 nucleotides are TGTGCCAGCAGAACCGACAGGGGAGGCCAAGAGACCCAGTACTTC.

This clone was detected only once. V usage is TRBV4-1 and J usage is TRBJ2-7, with D maybe TRBD1 (5 bases). Between the trimmed V and J ends, which lost 4 bases and 0 bases, there was a span of 16 bases. Germline V gene data show CDR1 as MGHRA and CDR2 as YSYEKL. The CDR3 runs to 16 residues. The CDR3 reads CASSRRLTESSYEQYF. The CDR3 DNA reads TGCGCCAGCAGCCGCCGTCTGACAGAGAGCTCCTACGAGCAGTACTTC.

The chain employs TRBV5-4 and TRBJ2-1; TRBD1 matches at 9 bases. From germline, CDR1 is SGHNT and CDR2 YYREEE (reference sequence). The CDR3 runs 16 residues. V trimming: 4 bases; J trimming: 3 bases; junction bases outside the gene matches: 8. CDR3 in amino acids: CASSKGTGQGYNEQFF. The CDR3 DNA follows: TGTGCCAGCAGCAAGGGAACGGGACAGGGCTACAATGAGCAGTTCTTC.

V is TRBV11-3 and J is TRBJ1-4; D call uncertain. Germline-derived CDR1 and CDR2 are SGHNT and YENEEA. Trimming removed 3 bases at V and 0 bases at J, with 20 bases between. This CDR3 has 19 residues. In DNA, the CDR3 is TGTGCCAGCAGCTTCATCATCGGAGATTCCGGTACAACTAATGAAAAACTGTTTTTT. It translates to CASSFIIGDSGTTNEKLFF.

This clone was detected only a few times. The chain employs TRBV21-1 and TRBJ2-7; the table calls TRBD2, which could not be checked here. TRBV21-1 is tagged as a pseudogene. This CDR3 is 14 amino acids long. CDR3 region: CASSEGREGYEQYF. CDR3 coding DNA: TGTGCCAGCAGCGAAGGTCGGGAGGGCTACGAGCAGTACTTC.

This sequence joins TRBV15 and TRBJ1-2; 10 bases map to TRBD1. Germline assignment: CDR1 LNHNV and CDR2 YYDKDF (reference sequence). V lost 1 base, J lost 2 bases, and 4 bases stayed unmatched. There are 16 residues in the CDR3. DNA for the CDR3: TGTGCCACCAGCAGAGCTGGGACAGGGGACAACTATGGCTACACCTTC. Encoded protein: CATSRAGTGDNYGYTF.

This chain joins TRBV7-9 and TRBJ1-1; 7 positions match TRBD1. The CDR3 runs 13 residues. Germline-derived CDR1 and CDR2 are SEHNR and FQNEAQ (reference sequence). V gave up 5 bases and J gave up 8 bases; unmatched junction bases: 8. Here the CDR3 reads CASSANRGSEAFF. CDR3 nucleotide sequence: TGTGCCAGCAGCGCAAACAGGGGTTCCGAAGCTTTCTTT.

The gene calls are TRBV15 and TRBJ2-7; 9 bases align to TRBD2. This CDR3 region has 17 residues. Germline loops: CDR1 LNHNV, CDR2 YYDKDF (reference sequence). Trimming cost V 3 bases and J 7 bases; bases outside gene matches: 16. CDR3 DNA sequence: TGTGCCACCAGCAGTAGCGGGAGCGCATCTGGTCCTCAAGAGCAGTACTTC. Translation gives CATSSSGSASGPQEQYF.

This chain links TRBV7-8 with TRBJ2-7, with 11 bases aligning to TRBD2. The CDR3 covers 15 residues. Germline V gene sequence: CDR1 SGHVS, CDR2 FQNEAQ. The V and J ends lost 3 bases and 2 bases, in that order; junction bases with no gene match: 3. CDR3 nucleotide sequence: TGTGCCAGCAGCTTCGGGACTAGCGGCGCCTACGAGCAGTACTTC. Protein product: CASSFGTSGAYEQYF.

This rearrangement joins TRBV2 to TRBJ2-1, with D uncertain. Per the germline V gene, CDR1 is SNHLY and CDR2 is FYNNEI. The CDR3 runs 11 residues. Trimming left V 5 bases short and J 8 bases short, with 7 bases between. CDR3: CASSTAYEQFF. CDR3 nucleotides: TGTGCCAGCAGTACCGCGTATGAGCAGTTCTTC.

This clone appeared a single time. The rearrangement uses TRBV6-5 and TRBJ2-1, with 9 nucleotides matching TRBD1. V lost 4 bases and J lost 7; bases outside the gene matches: 8. CDR1 MNHEY and CDR2 SVGAGI come from the germline V gene. The CDR3 consists of 15 residues. The CDR3 DNA sequence: TGTGCCAGCAGTTCACGAACCGGACAGGGGAATGAGCAGTTCTTC. This sequence encodes CASSSRTGQGNEQFF.

V usage is TRBV7-9 and J usage is TRBJ2-7; a weak D match, TRBD2 (6 bases). Germline assignment: CDR1 SEHNR and CDR2 FQNEAQ (reference sequence). Trimming shortened V by 0 bases and J by 3 bases, and 15 bases separated the two germline ends. The CDR3 has 16 amino acids. As DNA, the CDR3 is TGTGCCAGCAGCTTAGCGCAAGGGATAGCGGTCTACGAGCAGTACTTC. Residues: CASSLAQGIAVYEQYF.

The V gene is TRBV9, the J gene TRBJ2-5, with 7 positions matching TRBD1. The CDR3 runs to 16 residues. Germline CDR1 reads SGDLS; CDR2 reads YYNGEE. V trimming: 0 bases; J trimming: 4 bases; junction bases outside the gene matches: 9. CDR3 DNA sequence: TGTGCCAGCAGCGTAGATCCCGTAGCAGGGGGAGAGACCCAGTACTTC. Translation gives CASSVDPVAGGETQYF.

This chain joins TRBV3-1 (or the pseudogene TRBV3-2) and TRBJ1-6, with D unresolved. Germline CDR1 reads LGHDT; CDR2 reads YNNKEL (reference sequence). Trimming cost V 1 base and J 11 bases, with 6 bases left between them. The CDR3 covers 12 residues. This chain's CDR3 is CASSQVEAPLHF. CDR3 nucleotides: TGTGCCAGCAGCCAAGTTGAGGCACCCCTCCACTTT.

This sequence joins TRBV5-5 and TRBJ1-1; D gene unclear. This CDR3 is built from 14 residues. V lost 0 bases, J lost 3 bases, and 9 bases lay in between. CDR1 and CDR2 from the germline V gene are SGHKS and YYEKEE (reference sequence). CDR3 sequence reads: CASSLGQDYTEAFF. CDR3 sequence (DNA): TGTGCCAGCAGCTTGGGGCAGGACTACACTGAAGCTTTCTTT.

The chain uses TRBV4-1 and TRBJ1-5; no clear D gene. Trimming took 2 bases from V and 7 from J, leaving 9 bases between them. Germline V gene sequence: CDR1 MGHRA, CDR2 YSYEKL. This CDR3 has 13 residues. The chain's CDR3 is CASSQLIEQPQHF. DNA of the CDR3: TGCGCCAGCAGCCAACTCATTGAGCAGCCCCAGCATTTT.

Of note for this clone: The sample contains more than one DNA sequence encoding this CDR3. This chain uses TRBV28 with TRBJ1-2; 9 bases agree with TRBD1. Germline CDR1 reads MDHEN; CDR2 reads SYDVKM. The V segment lost 4 bases and the J segment 4 bases; nucleotides outside the gene matches: 1. The CDR3 loop spans 13 amino acids. The CDR3 coding sequence is TGTGCCAGCAGTTCGGGACAGGGCTATGGCTACACCTTC. This codes for CASSSGQGYGYTF.